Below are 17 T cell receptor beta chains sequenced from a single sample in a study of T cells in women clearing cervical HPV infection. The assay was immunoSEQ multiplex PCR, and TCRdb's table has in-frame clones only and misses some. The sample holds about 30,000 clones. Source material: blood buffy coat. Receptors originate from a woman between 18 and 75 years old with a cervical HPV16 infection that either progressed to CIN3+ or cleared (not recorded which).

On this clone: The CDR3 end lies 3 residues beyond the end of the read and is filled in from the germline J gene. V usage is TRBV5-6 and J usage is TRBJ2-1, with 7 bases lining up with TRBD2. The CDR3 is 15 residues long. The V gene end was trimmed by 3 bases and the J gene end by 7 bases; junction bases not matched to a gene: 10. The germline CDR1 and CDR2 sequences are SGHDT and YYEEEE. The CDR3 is CASSWGLLAENEQFF. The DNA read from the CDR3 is TGTGCCAGCAGCTGGGGTCTTCTAGCGGAGAATGAG. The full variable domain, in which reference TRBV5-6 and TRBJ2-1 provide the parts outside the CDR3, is DAGVTQSPTHLIKTRGQQVTLRCSPKSGHDTVSWYQQALGQGPQFIFQYYEEEERQRGNFPDRFSGHQFPNYSSELNVNALLLGDSALYLCASSWGLLAENEQFFGPGTRLTVL.

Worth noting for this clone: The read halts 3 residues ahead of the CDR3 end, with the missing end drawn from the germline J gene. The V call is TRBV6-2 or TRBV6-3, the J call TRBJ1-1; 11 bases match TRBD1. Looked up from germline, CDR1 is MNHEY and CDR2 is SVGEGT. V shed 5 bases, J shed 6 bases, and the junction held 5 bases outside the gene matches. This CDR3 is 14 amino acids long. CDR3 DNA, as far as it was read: TGTGCCAGCAGTCCGGGACAGGGGGTCCCTGAA. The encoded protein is CASSPGQGVPE. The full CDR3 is CASSPGQGVPEAFF.

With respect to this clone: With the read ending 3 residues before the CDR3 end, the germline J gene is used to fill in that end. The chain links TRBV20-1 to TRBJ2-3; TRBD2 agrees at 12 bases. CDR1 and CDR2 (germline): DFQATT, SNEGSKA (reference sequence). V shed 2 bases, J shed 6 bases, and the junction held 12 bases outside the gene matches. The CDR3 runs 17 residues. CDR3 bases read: TGCAGTGCTAGATCCGCCTACCTAGCGGGGGGGCCCGATACG. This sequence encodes CSARSAYLAGGPDT. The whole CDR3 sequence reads CSARSAYLAGGPDTQYF.

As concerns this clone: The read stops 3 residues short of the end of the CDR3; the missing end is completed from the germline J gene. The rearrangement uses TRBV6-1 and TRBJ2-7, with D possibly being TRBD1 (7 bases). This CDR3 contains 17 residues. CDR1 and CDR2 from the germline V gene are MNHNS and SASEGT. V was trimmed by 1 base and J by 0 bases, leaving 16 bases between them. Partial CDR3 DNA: TGTGCCAGCAGTGAAGAAGGGAGGAACAGGGGCTCCTACGAG. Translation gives CASSEEGRNRGSYE. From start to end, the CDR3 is CASSEEGRNRGSYEQYF.

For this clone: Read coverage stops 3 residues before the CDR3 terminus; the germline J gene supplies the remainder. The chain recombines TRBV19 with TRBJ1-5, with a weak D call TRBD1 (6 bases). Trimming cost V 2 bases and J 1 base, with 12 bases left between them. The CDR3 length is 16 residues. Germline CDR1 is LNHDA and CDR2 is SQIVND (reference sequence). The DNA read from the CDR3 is TGTGCCAGTAGTATACCCGGGGGGCGAAGCAATCAGCCC. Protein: CASSIPGGRSNQP. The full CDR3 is CASSIPGGRSNQPQHF.

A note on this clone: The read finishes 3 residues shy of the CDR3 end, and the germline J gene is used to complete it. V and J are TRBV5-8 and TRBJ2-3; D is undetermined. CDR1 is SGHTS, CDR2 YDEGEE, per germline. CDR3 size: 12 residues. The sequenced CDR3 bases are TGTGCCAGCAGCTTGGGCCTATCCGCG. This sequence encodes CASSLGLSA. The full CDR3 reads CASSLGLSAQYF. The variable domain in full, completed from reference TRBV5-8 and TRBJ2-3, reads EAGVTQSPTHLIKTRGQQATLRCSPISGHTSVYWYQQALGLGLQFLLWYDEGEERNRGNFPPRFSGRQFPNYSSELNVNALELEDSALYLCASSLGLSAQYFGPGTRLTVL.

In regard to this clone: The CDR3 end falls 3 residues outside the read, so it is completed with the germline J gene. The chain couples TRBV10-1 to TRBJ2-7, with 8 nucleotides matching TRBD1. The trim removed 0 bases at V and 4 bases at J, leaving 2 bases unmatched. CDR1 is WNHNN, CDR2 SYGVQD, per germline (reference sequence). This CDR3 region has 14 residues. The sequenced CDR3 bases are TGCGCCAGCAGTGAGTCGAGACAGGGGTACGAG. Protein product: CASSESRQGYE. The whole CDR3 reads CASSESRQGYEQYF.

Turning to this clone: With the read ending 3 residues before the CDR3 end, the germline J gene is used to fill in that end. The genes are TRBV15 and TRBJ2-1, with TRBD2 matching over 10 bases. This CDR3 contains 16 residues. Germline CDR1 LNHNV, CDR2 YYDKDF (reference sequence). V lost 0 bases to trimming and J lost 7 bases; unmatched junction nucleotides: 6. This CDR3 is CATSRDWLAGENEQFF. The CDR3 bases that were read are TGTGCCACCAGCAGAGATTGGCTAGCGGGGGAAAATGAG.

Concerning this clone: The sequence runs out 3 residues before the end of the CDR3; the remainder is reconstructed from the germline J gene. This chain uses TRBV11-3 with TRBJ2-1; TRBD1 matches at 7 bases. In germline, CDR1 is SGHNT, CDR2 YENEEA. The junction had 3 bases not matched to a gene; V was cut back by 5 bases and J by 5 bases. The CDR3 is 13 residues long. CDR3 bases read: TGTGCCAGCAGCCGGGGACAGCACAATGAG. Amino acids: CASSRGQHNE. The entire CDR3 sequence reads CASSRGQHNEQFF.

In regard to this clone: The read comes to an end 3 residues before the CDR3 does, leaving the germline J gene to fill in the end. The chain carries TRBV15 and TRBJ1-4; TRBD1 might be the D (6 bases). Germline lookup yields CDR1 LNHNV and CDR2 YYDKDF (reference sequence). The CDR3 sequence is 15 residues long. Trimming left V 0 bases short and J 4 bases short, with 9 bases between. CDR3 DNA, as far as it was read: TGTGCCACCAGCAGAGAGGGGGCGGGTAATGAAAAA. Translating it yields CATSREGAGNEK. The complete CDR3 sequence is CATSREGAGNEKLFF.

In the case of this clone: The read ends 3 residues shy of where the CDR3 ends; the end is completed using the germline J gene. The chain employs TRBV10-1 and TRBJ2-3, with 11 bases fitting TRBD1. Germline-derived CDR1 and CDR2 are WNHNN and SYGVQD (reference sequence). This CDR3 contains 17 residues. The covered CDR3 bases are TGCGCCAGCAGTGAGATACTACCCGGGACAGGGGGAGGAACG. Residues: CASSEILPGTGGGT. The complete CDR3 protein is CASSEILPGTGGGTQYF.

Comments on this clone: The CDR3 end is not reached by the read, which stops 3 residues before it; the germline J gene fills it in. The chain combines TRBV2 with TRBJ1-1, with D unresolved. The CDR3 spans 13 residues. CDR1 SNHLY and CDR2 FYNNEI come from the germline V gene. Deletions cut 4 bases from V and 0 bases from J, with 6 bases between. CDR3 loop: CASSGKVNTEAFF. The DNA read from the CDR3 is TGTGCCAGCAGTGGAAAGGTGAACACTGAA.

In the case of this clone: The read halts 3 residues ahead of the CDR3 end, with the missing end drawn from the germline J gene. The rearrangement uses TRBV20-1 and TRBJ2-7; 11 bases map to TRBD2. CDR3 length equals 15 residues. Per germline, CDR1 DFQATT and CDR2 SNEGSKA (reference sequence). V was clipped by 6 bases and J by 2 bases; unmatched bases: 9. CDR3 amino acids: CSAQTTSGGAYEQYF. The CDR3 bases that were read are TGCAGTGCCCAAACCACTAGCGGGGGTGCCTACGAG.

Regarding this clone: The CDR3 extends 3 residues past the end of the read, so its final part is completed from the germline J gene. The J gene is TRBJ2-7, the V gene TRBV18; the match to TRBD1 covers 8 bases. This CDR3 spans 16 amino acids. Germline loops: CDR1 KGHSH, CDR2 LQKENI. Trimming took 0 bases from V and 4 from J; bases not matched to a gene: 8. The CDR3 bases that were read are TGTGCCAGCTCACCACCCGGGGCAGGGGGCTTATACGAG. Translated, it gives CASSPPGAGGLYE. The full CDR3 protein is CASSPPGAGGLYEQYF. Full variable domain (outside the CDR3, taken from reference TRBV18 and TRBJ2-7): NAGVMQNPRHLVRRRGQEARLRCSPMKGHSHVYWYRQLPEEGLKFMVYLQKENIIDESGMPKERFSAEFPKEGPSILRIQQVVRGDSAAYFCASSPPGAGGLYEQYFGPGTRLTVT.

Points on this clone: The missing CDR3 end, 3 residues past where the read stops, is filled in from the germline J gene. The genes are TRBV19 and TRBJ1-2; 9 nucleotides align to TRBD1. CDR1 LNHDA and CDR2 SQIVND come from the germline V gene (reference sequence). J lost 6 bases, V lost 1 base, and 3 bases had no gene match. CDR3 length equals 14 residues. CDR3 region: CASSIGQGGHGYTF. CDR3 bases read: TGTGCCAGTAGTATAGGACAGGGGGGCCATGGC.

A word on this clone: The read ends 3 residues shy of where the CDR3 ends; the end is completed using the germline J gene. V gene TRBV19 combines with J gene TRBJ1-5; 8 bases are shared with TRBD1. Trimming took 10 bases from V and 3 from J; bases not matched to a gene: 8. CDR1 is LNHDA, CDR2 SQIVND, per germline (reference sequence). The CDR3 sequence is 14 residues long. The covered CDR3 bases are TGTGCCACCTCTGACAGGGGAGTCAATCAGCCC. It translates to CATSDRGVNQP. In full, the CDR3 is CATSDRGVNQPQHF.

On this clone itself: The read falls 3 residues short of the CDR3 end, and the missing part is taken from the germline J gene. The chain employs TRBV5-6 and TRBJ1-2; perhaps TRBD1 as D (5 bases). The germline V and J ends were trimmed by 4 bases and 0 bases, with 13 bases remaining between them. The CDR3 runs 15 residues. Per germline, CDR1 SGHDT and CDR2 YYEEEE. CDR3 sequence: CASSTVGGPNYGYTF. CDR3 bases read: TGTGCCAGCAGCACTGTGGGGGGACCTAACTATGGC.